The next 13 T cell receptor beta chains were all read from a single sample in a study of T-cell memory formation after mild COVID-19. TCRdb reprocessed the 5' RACE reads with MiXCR, giving one entry per CDR3 protein. This table has more than 450,000 distinct CDR3 sequences, roughly 18% appearing once. The sequenced sample was PBMCs or a T cell subset sorted from them (not recorded which). The receptors come from an adult woman who had mild COVID-19 (a few samples of this study predate the infection). Cell type and time point are not known.

This clonotype occurred a few times. This sequence joins TRBV2 and TRBJ2-1; D ambiguous. V was pared by 6 bases and J by 5 bases, with 8 bases between. The CDR3 has 12 amino acids. In germline, CDR1 is SNHLY, CDR2 FYNNEI. The CDR3 sequence is CASRRTNNEQFF. The CDR3 nucleotides read TGTGCCAGCAGACGGACCAACAATGAGCAGTTCTTC.

The chain links TRBV30 to TRBJ2-5; 14 positions match TRBD2. Germline-derived CDR1 and CDR2 are GTSNPN and SVGIG (reference sequence). The CDR3 runs 17 residues. The V gene end was trimmed by 8 bases and the J gene end by 0 bases; junction bases not matched to a gene: 11. CDR3 loop: CAVKGLAGVRYQETQYF. The CDR3 nucleotides read TGTGCCGTGAAGGGACTAGCGGGAGTTCGGTACCAAGAGACCCAGTACTTC. Using reference TRBV30 and TRBJ2-5 for the parts outside the CDR3, the full variable domain is SQTIHQWPATLVQPVGSPLSLECTVEGTSNPNLYWYRQAAGRGLQLLFYSVGIGQISSEVPQNLSASRPQDRQFILSSKKLLLSDSGFYLCAVKGLAGVRYQETQYFGPGTRLLVL.

This clonotype appeared many times. This rearrangement joins TRBV7-3 to TRBJ2-1, with TRBD2 identical over 11 bases. The CDR3 is 18 amino acids. Germline CDR1 and CDR2: SGHTA and FQGTGA. Trimming at V came to 1 base and at J to 5 bases, leaving 10 bases not matched to a gene. The CDR3 spells CASSLSPRLAGKNNEQFF. The CDR3, as DNA: TGTGCCAGCAGCTTAAGCCCCAGACTAGCGGGGAAAAACAATGAGCAGTTCTTC.

This clonotype was seen ten or more times. This chain connects TRBV5-5 to TRBJ1-1; tentatively, D is TRBD1 (5 bases). The V gene's germline CDR1 is SGHKS and CDR2 YYEKEE (reference sequence). The germline V and J ends were trimmed by 0 bases and 11 bases, with 14 bases remaining between them. The CDR3 totals 13 residues. For the CDR3, the DNA is TGTGCCAGCAGCTTGGAAGAGGGGATGAGGGCTTTCTTT. The encoded protein is CASSLEEGMRAFF.

This chain connects TRBV15 to TRBJ2-5; D ambiguous. This CDR3 has 14 residues. CDR1 is LNHNV and CDR2 is YYDKDF in the germline V gene (reference sequence). V dropped 5 bases and J dropped 5 bases, with 15 bases sitting between them. The CDR3 DNA reads as TGTGCCACCAGCTCCTCAGAGGTACGGGAGACCCAGTACTTC. Translating gives CATSSSEVRETQYF.

This sequence joins TRBV20-1 and TRBJ1-1; D perhaps matches TRBD1 (6 bases). Germline V gene sequence: CDR1 DFQATT, CDR2 SNEGSKA (reference sequence). V gave up 7 bases and J gave up 0 bases, with 12 bases separating them. This CDR3 is built from 13 residues. CDR3 bases: TGCAGTGTGCTGGGGGGGCTGAACACTGAAGCTTTCTTT. This translates into CSVLGGLNTEAFF.

The table lists this clonotype with a few counts. The chain links TRBV11-2 to TRBJ2-1; TRBD1 matches at 9 bases. The germline CDR1 and CDR2 sequences are SGHAT and FQNNGV. The CDR3 runs to 18 residues. The V and J ends lost 5 bases and 3 bases, in that order; junction bases with no gene match: 14. The CDR3 DNA reads TGTGCCAGCAGCCGCCCCGAGGGACAGGGAGACCACTACAATGAGCAGTTCTTC. Amino acid sequence: CASSRPEGQGDHYNEQFF.

This clonotype was seen repeatedly, ten times or more. The J gene is TRBJ2-7, the V gene TRBV7-3, with TRBD2 matching over 12 bases. The CDR3 is made up of 14 amino acids. Germline V gives CDR1 SGHTA, CDR2 FQGTGA. Trimming removed 5 bases from V and 2 bases from J; junction bases left unmatched: 1. The CDR3, as DNA: TGTGCCAGCAGCGCTAGCGGGGGGGCCTACGAGCAGTACTTC. Amino acid sequence: CASSASGGAYEQYF. The complete variable domain, with remaining parts taken from reference TRBV7-3 and TRBJ2-7, reads GAGVSQTPSNKVTEKGKYVELRCDPISGHTALYWYRQSLGQGPEFLIYFQGTGAADDSGLPNDRFFAVRPEGSVSTLKIQRTERGDSAVYLCASSASGGAYEQYFGPGTRLTVT.

The V call is TRBV7-2, the J call TRBJ1-6; 7 bases align to TRBD1. The junction had 7 bases not matched to a gene; V was cut back by 7 bases and J by 4 bases. The CDR3 has 15 residues. Germline V gives CDR1 SGHTA, CDR2 FQGNSA. The CDR3 sequence is CASIPGTEYNSPLHF. The CDR3 DNA is TGTGCCAGCATCCCCGGGACAGAATATAATTCACCCCTCCACTTT.

The chain carries TRBV19 and TRBJ2-1; TRBD2 aligns across 13 bases. Trimming cost V 6 bases and J 2 bases; bases outside gene matches: 7. This CDR3 spans 17 amino acids. Germline V gene data show CDR1 as LNHDA and CDR2 as SQIVND (reference sequence). The CDR3 nucleotides read TGTGCCAGTAGGACCGGACTAGCGGGGGAGCCCTACAATGAGCAGTTCTTC. Translation: CASRTGLAGEPYNEQFF.

The V and J genes are TRBV13 and TRBJ1-4; a possible D gene is TRBD1 (5 bases). Germline V gene lookup returns CDR1 PRHDT and CDR2 FYEKMQ (reference sequence). V was shortened by 3 bases and J by 7 bases, with 15 bases between the two germline ends. This CDR3 spans 15 amino acids. As DNA, the CDR3 is TGTGCCAGCAGCTTGTACGGGGACGGGGGTGAAAAACTGTTTTTT. Translation: CASSLYGDGGEKLFF.

This clonotype has a handful of counts. The CDR3 sequence is CAWDNGSNYGYTF. The CDR3 DNA sequence: TGTGCCTGGGACAACGGTTCGAACTATGGCTACACCTTC. The chain couples TRBV30 to TRBJ1-2, with unresolved D. The CDR3 extends over 13 amino acids. V lost 5 bases and J 2 bases, leaving 12 bases between the germline ends. Per the germline V gene, CDR1 is GTSNPN and CDR2 is SVGIG (reference sequence).

The chain is built from TRBV5-6 and TRBJ2-7; 9 bases match TRBD2. After removal of 4 bases from V and 2 bases from J, the junction contained 7 bases not matched to a gene. Germline lookup yields CDR1 SGHDT and CDR2 YYEEEE. The length of the CDR3 is 15 residues. In DNA, the CDR3 is TGTGCCAGCAGCCAAGGACTAGCGCCAACCTACGAGCAGTACTTC. Protein product: CASSQGLAPTYEQYF.